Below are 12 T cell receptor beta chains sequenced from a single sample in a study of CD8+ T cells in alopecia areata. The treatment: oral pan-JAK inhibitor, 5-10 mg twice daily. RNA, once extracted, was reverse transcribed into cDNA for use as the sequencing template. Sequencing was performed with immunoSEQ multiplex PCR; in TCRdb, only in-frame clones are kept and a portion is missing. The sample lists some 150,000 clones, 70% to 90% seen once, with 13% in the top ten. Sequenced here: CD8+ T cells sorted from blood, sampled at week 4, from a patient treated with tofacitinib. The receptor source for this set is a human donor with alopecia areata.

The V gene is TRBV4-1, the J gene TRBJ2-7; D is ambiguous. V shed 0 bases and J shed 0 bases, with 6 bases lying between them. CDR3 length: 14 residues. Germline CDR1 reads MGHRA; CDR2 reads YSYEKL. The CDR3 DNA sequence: TGCGCCAGCAGCCAAGATCCGAGCTCCTACGAGCAGTACTTC. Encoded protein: CASSQDPSSYEQYF.

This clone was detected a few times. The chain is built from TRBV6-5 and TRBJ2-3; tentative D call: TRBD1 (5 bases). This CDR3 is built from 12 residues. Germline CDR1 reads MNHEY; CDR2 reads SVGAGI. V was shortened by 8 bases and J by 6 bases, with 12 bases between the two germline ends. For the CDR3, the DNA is TGTGCCAGCTCGAACAACAGGGATACGCAGTATTTT. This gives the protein CASSNNRDTQYF.

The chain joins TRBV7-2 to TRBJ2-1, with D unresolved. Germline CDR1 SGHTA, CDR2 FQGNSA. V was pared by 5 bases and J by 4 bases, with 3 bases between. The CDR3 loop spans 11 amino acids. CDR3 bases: TGTGCCAGCAGCGAGTACAATGAGCAGTTCTTC. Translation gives CASSEYNEQFF.

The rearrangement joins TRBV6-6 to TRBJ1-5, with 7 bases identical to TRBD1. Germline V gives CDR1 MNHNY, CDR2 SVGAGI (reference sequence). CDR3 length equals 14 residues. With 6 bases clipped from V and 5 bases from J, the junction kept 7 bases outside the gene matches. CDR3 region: CASRNTGEHQPQHF. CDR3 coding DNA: TGTGCCAGCAGAAACACAGGGGAGCATCAGCCCCAGCATTTT.

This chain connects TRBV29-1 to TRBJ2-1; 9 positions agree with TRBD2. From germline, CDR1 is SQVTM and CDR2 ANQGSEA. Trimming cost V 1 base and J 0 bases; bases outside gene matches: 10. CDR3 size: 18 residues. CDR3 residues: CSVEGLAEKISSYNEQFF. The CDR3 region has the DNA TGCAGCGTTGAAGGACTAGCGGAGAAAATTAGCTCCTACAATGAGCAGTTCTTC.

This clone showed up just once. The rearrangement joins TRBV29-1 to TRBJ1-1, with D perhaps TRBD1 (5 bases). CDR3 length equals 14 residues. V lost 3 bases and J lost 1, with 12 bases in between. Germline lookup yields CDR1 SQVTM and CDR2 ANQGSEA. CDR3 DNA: TGCAGCGTTGAGATGACGGGGCGGAACACTGAAGCTTTCTTT. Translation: CSVEMTGRNTEAFF.

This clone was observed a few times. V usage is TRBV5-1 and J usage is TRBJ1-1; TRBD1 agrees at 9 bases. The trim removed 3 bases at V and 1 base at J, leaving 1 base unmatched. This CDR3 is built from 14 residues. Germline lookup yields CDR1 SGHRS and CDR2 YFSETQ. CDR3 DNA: TGCGCCAGCAGCTCGGGACAGGGGAACACTGAAGCTTTCTTT. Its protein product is CASSSGQGNTEAFF.

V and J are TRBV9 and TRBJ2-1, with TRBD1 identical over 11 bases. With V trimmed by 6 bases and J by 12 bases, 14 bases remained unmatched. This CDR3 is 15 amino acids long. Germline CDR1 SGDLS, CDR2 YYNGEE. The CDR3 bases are TGTGCCAGCACCAAGGGAGGGACAGGGGGGATCGGGCAGTTCTTC. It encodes CASTKGGTGGIGQFF.

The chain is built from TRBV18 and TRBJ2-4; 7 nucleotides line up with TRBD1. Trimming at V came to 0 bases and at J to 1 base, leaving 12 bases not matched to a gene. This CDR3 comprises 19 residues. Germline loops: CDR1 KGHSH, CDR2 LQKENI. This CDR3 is CASSPPPNDRVQAKNIQYF. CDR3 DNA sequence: TGTGCCAGCTCACCACCCCCTAACGACAGGGTACAGGCCAAAAACATTCAGTACTTC.

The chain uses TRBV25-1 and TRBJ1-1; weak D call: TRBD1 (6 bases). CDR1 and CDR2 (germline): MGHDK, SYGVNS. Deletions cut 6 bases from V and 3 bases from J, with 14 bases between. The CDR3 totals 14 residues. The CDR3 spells CASRPNREDTEAFF. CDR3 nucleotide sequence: TGTGCCAGCAGGCCCAACAGGGAAGACACTGAAGCTTTCTTT.

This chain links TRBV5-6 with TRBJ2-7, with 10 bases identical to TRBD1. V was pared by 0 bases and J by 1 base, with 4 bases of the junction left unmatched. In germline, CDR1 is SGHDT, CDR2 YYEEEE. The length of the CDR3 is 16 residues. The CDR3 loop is CASSLEGQGNSYEQYF. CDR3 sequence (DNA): TGTGCCAGCAGCTTGGAGGGACAGGGGAATTCCTACGAGCAGTACTTC.

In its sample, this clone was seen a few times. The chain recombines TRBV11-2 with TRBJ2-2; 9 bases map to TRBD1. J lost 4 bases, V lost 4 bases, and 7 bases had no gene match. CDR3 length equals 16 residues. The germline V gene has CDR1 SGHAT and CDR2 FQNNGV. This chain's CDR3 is CASSSGQGSITGELFF. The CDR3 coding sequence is TGTGCCAGCAGCTCGGGACAGGGCTCGATCACCGGGGAGCTGTTTTTT.